These 30 T cell receptor beta chains share one sample of origin, sequenced in a study of T cells after yellow fever vaccination. TCRdb reanalysed the 5' RACE reads using MiXCR and keeps one entry per CDR3 protein. The data hold hundreds of thousands of distinct CDR3 sequences, with 9% to 15% observed a single time. Material: PBMCs, obtained on the day of the yellow fever booster vaccination. The receptors stem from a young man who received the YFV17D yellow fever vaccine.

This chain links TRBV5-6 with TRBJ2-4; TRBD1 is a possible D gene (5 bases). CDR1 SGHDT and CDR2 YYEEEE come from the germline V gene. Trimming cost V 0 bases and J 5 bases, with 6 bases left between them. The CDR3 runs to 13 residues. Here the CDR3 DNA reads TGTGCCAGCAGCTTGGAGACAGAAAACATTCAGTACTTC. Its translation: CASSLETENIQYF.

This clonotype came up a few times. The rearrangement links TRBV9 to TRBJ2-1; D gene uncertain. CDR3 length: 17 amino acids. The germline V and J ends were trimmed by 6 bases and 4 bases, with 23 bases remaining between them. CDR1 is SGDLS and CDR2 is YYNGEE in the germline V gene. CDR3 region: CASNSQGGHGIYNEQFF. The DNA of the CDR3 is TGTGCCAGCAACTCCCAAGGTGGGCACGGCATTTACAATGAGCAGTTCTTC. The complete variable domain, with remaining parts taken from reference TRBV9 and TRBJ2-1, reads DSGVTQTPKHLITATGQRVTLRCSPRSGDLSVYWYQQSLDQGLQFLIQYYNGEERAKGNILERFSAQQFPDLHSELNLSSLELGDSALYFCASNSQGGHGIYNEQFFGPGTRLTVL.

This rearrangement joins TRBV10-3 to TRBJ2-7; D unresolved. V was trimmed by 4 bases and J by 2 bases, leaving 21 bases between them. Germline V gives CDR1 ENHRY, CDR2 SYGVKD. The CDR3 extends over 17 amino acids. The CDR3 sequence: CAISAKITEPPPYEQYF. The CDR3 DNA sequence: TGTGCCATCAGTGCGAAGATAACAGAGCCCCCCCCCTACGAGCAGTACTTC.

This clonotype was observed a handful of times. The rearrangement links TRBV12-3 or TRBV12-4 to TRBJ2-2, with 8 bases fitting TRBD1. Unmatched junction bases numbered 8, after V lost 6 bases and J lost 8 bases. This CDR3 contains 14 residues. The CDR3 protein is CASSRGQVPGELFF. The CDR3 DNA reads as TGTGCCAGCAGCCGGGGACAGGTACCAGGGGAGCTGTTTTTT.

This chain joins TRBV11-2 and TRBJ2-1; D possibly corresponds to TRBD1 (5 bases). CDR1 and CDR2 (germline): SGHAT, FQNNGV. The ends were cut back, 2 bases at V and 8 bases at J, with 13 bases in the middle. This CDR3 spans 14 amino acids. CDR3 region: CASSLSTGSDEQFF. In nucleotides, the CDR3 is TGTGCCAGCAGCTTAAGTACAGGTTCGGATGAGCAGTTCTTC.

Only a few counts were recorded for this clonotype. The J gene is TRBJ2-1, the V gene TRBV27; 9 nucleotides line up with TRBD1. J gave up 2 bases and V 6 bases, and 5 bases lay outside the gene matches. The CDR3 totals 15 residues. CDR1 and CDR2 (germline): MNHEY, SMNVEV (reference sequence). CDR3 DNA sequence: TGTGCCAGCAGGACGGGACAGGGCACCTACAATGAGCAGTTCTTC. Protein product: CASRTGQGTYNEQFF.

This clonotype has a handful of counts. The chain employs TRBV9 and TRBJ2-5; 9 nucleotides line up with TRBD1. CDR3 length: 15 residues. Germline V lookup: CDR1 SGDLS, CDR2 YYNGEE. V lost 1 base, J lost 1 base, and 2 bases stayed unmatched. The CDR3 DNA reads TGTGCCAGCAGCGTACAGACAGGGGGCCAAGAGACCCAGTACTTC. Amino acid sequence: CASSVQTGGQETQYF.

This chain links TRBV18 with TRBJ1-1, with D hard to call. The CDR3 contains 13 residues. Trimming left V 2 bases short and J 3 bases short, with 7 bases between. CDR1 is KGHSH and CDR2 is LQKENI in the germline V gene. The CDR3 reads CASSPTRDTEAFF. The DNA of the CDR3 is TGTGCCAGCTCACCAACTCGTGACACTGAAGCTTTCTTT.

This clonotype was picked up many times. This sequence joins TRBV5-1 and TRBJ2-7; D might be TRBD2 (5 bases). The CDR3 runs 14 residues. Germline V gene sequence: CDR1 SGHRS, CDR2 YFSETQ. Trimming cost V 0 bases and J 2 bases, with 9 bases left between them. The CDR3 coding sequence is TGCGCCAGCAGCTTGGAGAGCGGAACCTACGAGCAGTACTTC. Protein sequence: CASSLESGTYEQYF.

The gene calls are TRBV3-1 and TRBJ1-1; D is uncertain. V was shortened by 2 bases and J by 5 bases, with 12 bases between the two germline ends. The CDR3 spans 14 residues. Germline V lookup: CDR1 LGHDT, CDR2 YNNKEL (reference sequence). CDR3: CASSQSLVKTEAFF. The CDR3 nucleotides are TGTGCCAGCAGCCAATCGCTTGTTAAGACTGAAGCTTTCTTT.

A few counts support this clonotype. The gene calls are TRBV5-1 and TRBJ2-2; D may be TRBD2 (6 bases). The CDR3 totals 15 residues. The V gene's germline CDR1 is SGHRS and CDR2 YFSETQ. V was clipped by 7 bases and J by 5 bases, with 18 bases between them. The CDR3 reads CASLRMEGKTGELFF. CDR3 coding DNA: TGCGCCAGCCTCAGGATGGAGGGCAAAACCGGGGAGCTGTTTTTT.

This clonotype was seen more than once but under ten times. J is TRBJ2-1 and V is TRBV29-1; D ambiguous. The germline V gene encodes CDR1 SQVTM and CDR2 ANQGSEA. The V end was cut by 7 bases, the J end by 9 bases, with 16 bases between. This CDR3 is built from 12 residues. CDR3 amino acids: CSAHDSSGEQFF. For the CDR3, the DNA is TGCAGCGCCCACGACTCATCTGGTGAGCAGTTCTTC.

V and J are TRBV10-3 and TRBJ1-2; D is unclear. CDR1 and CDR2 (germline): ENHRY, SYGVKD. Deletions cut 2 bases from V and 11 bases from J, with 15 bases between. CDR3 length: 13 amino acids. Written as DNA, the CDR3 is TGTGCCATCAGTGAGGCGGGGAGCGCCGTGTACACCTTC. Its protein is CAISEAGSAVYTF.

The chain joins TRBV20-1 to TRBJ2-5; a possible D gene is TRBD1 (7 bases). Germline loops: CDR1 DFQATT, CDR2 SNEGSKA (reference sequence). This CDR3 spans 13 amino acids. Trimming took 5 bases from V and 5 from J, leaving 15 bases between them. DNA of the CDR3: TGCAGTGCTGATAGCCAGGGGGGTGAGACCCAGTACTTC. Translation: CSADSQGGETQYF.

This clonotype was seen a few times. The rearrangement links TRBV7-2 to TRBJ2-3; a weak D match, TRBD1 (5 bases). The CDR3 consists of 15 residues. Germline CDR1 and CDR2: SGHTA and FQGNSA. V lost 6 bases and J 6 bases, leaving 19 bases between the germline ends. CDR3: CASRRQGAVADTQYF. The CDR3, as DNA: TGTGCCAGCAGAAGGCAGGGTGCTGTGGCGGATACGCAGTATTTT.

V and J are TRBV12-3 or TRBV12-4 and TRBJ2-1; no clear D gene. The length of the CDR3 is 12 residues. Deletions cut 4 bases from V and 6 bases from J, with 7 bases between. In nucleotides, the CDR3 is TGTGCCAGCAGTTCCTATACCAATGAGCAGTTCTTC. Protein product: CASSSYTNEQFF.

The chain has TRBV10-1 and TRBJ2-5; D is possibly TRBD2 (6 bases). The germline gives CDR1 WNHNN, CDR2 SYGVQD (reference sequence). The length of the CDR3 is 18 residues. V lost 6 bases to trimming and J lost 4 bases, with 27 bases between them. The CDR3 coding sequence is TGCGCCAGCAGACCCCATCTCCACGTGACGGGAGATGTAGAGACCCAGTACTTC. This codes for CASRPHLHVTGDVETQYF.

This clonotype has more than one count but fewer than ten. This chain uses TRBV7-2 with TRBJ2-5; D is ambiguous. Trimming removed 6 bases from V and 0 bases from J, with 8 bases in between. There are 13 residues in the CDR3. Germline V gives CDR1 SGHTA, CDR2 FQGNSA. The CDR3 sequence is CASRSGDQETQYF. The CDR3 DNA reads as TGTGCCAGCAGGTCCGGAGACCAAGAGACCCAGTACTTC.

V usage is TRBV20-1 and J usage is TRBJ2-3; maybe TRBD2 (7 bases). The V end lost 6 bases, the J end lost 4 bases, and 11 bases lay between the germline ends. CDR3 length equals 12 residues. CDR1 and CDR2 from the germline V gene are DFQATT and SNEGSKA (reference sequence). The CDR3 sequence: CSAGGPPDTQYF. The CDR3 DNA sequence: TGCAGTGCGGGGGGGCCCCCAGATACGCAGTATTTT.

This clonotype has more than one count but fewer than ten. The chain is built from TRBV28 and TRBJ2-7, with D unclear. The V gene lost 8 bases and the J gene lost 3 bases, with 8 bases spanning the gap. The CDR3 is 11 amino acids. The germline V gene encodes CDR1 MDHEN and CDR2 SYDVKM. The chain's CDR3 is CASQELYEQYF. In DNA form, the CDR3 reads TGTGCCAGCCAGGAGCTCTACGAGCAGTACTTC.

The gene calls are TRBV12-3 or TRBV12-4 and TRBJ2-7, with unresolved D. The CDR3 sequence is 15 residues long. The V end lost 1 base, the J end lost 0 bases, and 10 bases lay between the germline ends. The DNA of the CDR3 is TGTGCCAGCAGTTTAGGAAGGGCGGTCTCCTACGAGCAGTACTTC. As protein: CASSLGRAVSYEQYF.

This clonotype occurred many times. This sequence joins TRBV5-8 and TRBJ2-1; 7 nucleotides match TRBD2. After removal of 6 bases from V and 6 bases from J, the junction contained 15 bases not matched to a gene. The germline gives CDR1 SGHTS, CDR2 YDEGEE. CDR3 length: 16 residues. This CDR3 is CASILPGGGSRNEQFF. The DNA of the CDR3 is TGTGCCAGCATTCTCCCGGGGGGAGGGTCTCGCAATGAGCAGTTCTTC.

This clonotype was observed a handful of times. The junction departs from germline at one end; a sequencing error may be responsible. The V gene is TRBV5-5, the J gene TRBJ1-6; tentative D call: TRBD1 (6 bases). There are 11 residues in the CDR3. In germline, CDR1 is SGHKS, CDR2 YYEKEE (reference sequence). CDR3 protein: CASRLDSSIHF. CDR3 DNA: TGTGCCAGCAGGTTGGACAGCTCGATCCACTTT.

The V call is TRBV3-1, the J call TRBJ2-3; D unresolved. V was cut by 0 bases and J by 0 bases, with 10 bases left in between. This CDR3 has 16 amino acids. The germline gives CDR1 LGHDT, CDR2 YNNKEL (reference sequence). This CDR3 reads CASSQDPEGSTDTQYF. Here the CDR3 DNA reads TGTGCCAGCAGCCAAGATCCGGAAGGGAGCACAGATACGCAGTATTTT.

V is TRBV7-8 and J is TRBJ2-1, with a tentative D call TRBD2 (6 bases). This CDR3 region has 18 residues. The germline gives CDR1 SGHVS, CDR2 FQNEAQ. Trimming left V 2 bases short and J 0 bases short, with 17 bases between. For the CDR3, the DNA is TGTGCCAGCAGCTTAACTCCCGGGACTGTAAGCTCCTACAATGAGCAGTTCTTC. Translated: CASSLTPGTVSSYNEQFF.

This clonotype appeared a few times. The rearrangement uses TRBV4-2 and TRBJ2-7; the match to TRBD2 covers 9 bases. The junction had 6 bases not matched to a gene; V was cut back by 1 base and J by 2 bases. The length of the CDR3 is 16 residues. Germline CDR1 and CDR2: LGHNA and YNFKEQ. In DNA form, the CDR3 reads TGTGCCAGCAGCCAAGTGGGACTAGCAGCAGCCTACGAGCAGTACTTC. This encodes CASSQVGLAAAYEQYF.

A few counts support this clonotype. The V call is TRBV20-1, the J call TRBJ2-1, with D tentatively TRBD2 (6 bases). Germline values: CDR1 DFQATT, CDR2 SNEGSKA (reference sequence). Trimming pared 5 bases from V and 5 bases from J, leaving 13 bases between. The CDR3 loop spans 13 amino acids. The CDR3: CSAPGVAHNEQFF. Here the CDR3 DNA reads TGCAGTGCTCCGGGAGTTGCCCACAATGAGCAGTTCTTC.

This chain uses TRBV29-1 with TRBJ2-3; weak D call: TRBD2 (6 bases). CDR1 is SQVTM, CDR2 ANQGSEA, per germline. The CDR3 runs 15 residues. The V and J ends lost 4 bases and 0 bases respectively, with 14 bases between them. CDR3 amino acids: CSVGGGRGSTDTQYF. CDR3 DNA: TGCAGCGTTGGTGGGGGTCGGGGGAGCACAGATACGCAGTATTTT.

V usage is TRBV6-2 or TRBV6-3 and J usage is TRBJ1-6; the D is unclear. Between the trimmed V and J ends, which lost 0 bases and 9 bases, there was a span of 9 bases. CDR3 size: 14 residues. The germline CDR1 and CDR2 sequences are MNHEY and SVGEGT. CDR3 amino acids: CASSYSYGSSPLHF. In DNA form, the CDR3 reads TGTGCCAGCAGTTACTCGTACGGGTCTTCACCCCTCCACTTT.

The table lists this clonotype with many counts. V gene TRBV6-4 combines with J gene TRBJ2-3; 10 bases map to TRBD2. With V trimmed by 6 bases and J by 6 bases, 9 bases remained unmatched. The length of the CDR3 is 15 residues. Germline loops: CDR1 MRHNA, CDR2 SNTAGT. As DNA, the CDR3 is TGTGCCAGCAGCCCCGAGACTAGCGGGTCGGATACGCAGTATTTT. Translated, it gives CASSPETSGSDTQYF.